This is a list of T cell receptor beta chains from one sample in a study of monozygotic twins with cystic fibrosis. Assay: immunoSEQ multiplex PCR; the TCRdb copy retains only in-frame clones and omits some. In the table there are about 15,000 clones, over 85% of which are singletons. Sequencing input: blood. The receptors originated from a girl aged 2 to 9 with cystic fibrosis. The CDR3 runs from the conserved cysteine through the conserved F or W. The D gene is left open where the match is weak. The size entry is marked missing in some rows and otherwise reads once, few, many or a size class.

d_call,j_call,clone_size,v_call,cdr3_aa,cdr3_nt
NA,TRBJ2-1,NA,TRBV5-4,CASSLVGEYNEQFF,TGTGCCAGCAGCTTGGTGGGGGAATACAATGAGCAGTTCTTC
NA,TRBJ2-7,NA,TRBV5-7,CAIMRGEHTYEQYF,TGTGCCATCATGAGGGGGGAACATACCTACGAGCAGTACTTC
TRBD1,TRBJ2-3,NA,TRBV28,CASRLGQGAQGTQYF,TGTGCCAGCAGACTGGGACAGGGGGCGCAAGGTACGCAGTATTTT
NA,TRBJ1-2,NA,TRBV7-9,CASSLDLGVHGYTF,TGTGCCAGCAGCTTAGATTTGGGGGTTCATGGCTACACCTTC
NA,TRBJ1-4,once,TRBV6-5,CASSRRTATNEKLFF,TGTGCCAGCAGTAGGCGGACCGCAACTAATGAAAAACTGTTTTTT
NA,TRBJ2-7,NA,TRBV7-6,CASSSLAESYEQYF,TGTGCCAGCAGCTCGTTAGCGGAGAGCTACGAGCAGTACTTC
NA,TRBJ2-2,NA,TRBV2,CARRGVGSAATGELFF,TGTGCCCGCCGGGGTGTGGGTAGCGCGGCCACCGGGGAGCTGTTTTTT
NA,TRBJ1-1,NA,TRBV27,CASSFKSGTEAFF,TGTGCCAGCAGTTTCAAGAGCGGGACTGAAGCTTTCTTT
NA,TRBJ2-7,NA,TRBV7-9,CASSSGGYYEQYF,TGTGCCAGCAGCTCCGGGGGCTACTACGAGCAGTACTTC
NA,TRBJ2-3,NA,TRBV29-1,CSVGGRSTDTQYF,TGCAGCGTTGGGGGACGAAGCACAGATACGCAGTATTTT
NA,TRBJ2-3,NA,TRBV5-4,CASSLVGGSGATQYF,TGTGCCAGCAGCTTGGTCGGCGGGTCGGGGGCTACGCAGTATTTT
NA,TRBJ2-3,once,TRBV15,CATKGGISTDTQYF,TGTGCCACCAAGGGCGGAATTAGCACAGATACGCAGTATTTT
NA,TRBJ2-4,NA,TRBV30,CAWERDNSLNIQYF,TGTGCCTGGGAAAGGGACAACTCCCTAAACATTCAGTACTTC
TRBD2,TRBJ2-1,NA,TRBV10-3,CAISGVTSGMNEQFF,TGTGCCATCAGTGGCGTCACTAGCGGGATGAATGAGCAGTTCTTC
TRBD1,TRBJ1-2,NA,TRBV11-2,CASSLDGTGILYGYTF,TGTGCCAGCAGCTTAGATGGGACAGGGATCCTCTATGGCTACACCTTC